Sequencing of this T cell receptor beta chain was carried out in a study of beta chain features in type 1 diabetes. Expressed TCRB transcripts got sequenced, as all isolated RNA was reverse transcribed. The method was immunoSEQ multiplex PCR; TCRdb's version includes in-frame clones alone and lacks a portion of them. The top ten hold about 0.6% of the sample, which has about 390,000 clones, roughly a tenth seen once. This clone has at least ten counts. Its target is not known. Points from the study as a whole: Type 1 diabetes patients had VDJ junctions that carried fewer insertions and more deletions. Among patients, naive, central memory and Treg TCRB repertoires appeared more similar than among healthy donors. TCRB CDR3 length was moderately but significantly reduced in all four CD4+ subsets of Type 1 diabetes patients.

Naive, central memory, regulatory and stem cell-like memory cells within the CD4+ compartment were sorted using CD45RO/CCR7/CD25/CD127/CD95/CD27. The V gene's germline CDR1 is PRHDT and CDR2 FYEKMQ (reference sequence). V was cut by 5 bases and J by 0 bases, with 24 bases left in between. CDR3 size: 19 residues. The rearrangement joins TRBV13 to TRBJ2-3, with D maybe TRBD2 (6 bases). This clonotype was obtained from a man aged 25 to 40 with type 1 diabetes. The sequenced material came from central memory CD4+ T cells from blood. The CDR3 coding sequence is TGTGCCAGCAGCCGTAGACTAGTCTCGGGAATGAGAAGCACAGATACGCAGTATTTT. Its protein is CASSRRLVSGMRSTDTQYF.